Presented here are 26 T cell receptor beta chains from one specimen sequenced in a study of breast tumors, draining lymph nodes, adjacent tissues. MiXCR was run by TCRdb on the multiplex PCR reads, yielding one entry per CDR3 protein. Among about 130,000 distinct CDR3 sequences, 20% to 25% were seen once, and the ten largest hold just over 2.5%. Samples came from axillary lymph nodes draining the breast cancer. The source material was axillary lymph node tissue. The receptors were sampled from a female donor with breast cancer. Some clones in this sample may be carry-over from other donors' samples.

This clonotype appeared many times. DNA for the CDR3: TGTGCCATCAGGGAAAGCGGACTAGCGGGTTACGAGCAGTACTTC. Translated: CAIRESGLAGYEQYF. V gene TRBV10-3 combines with J gene TRBJ2-7, with 11 bases fitting TRBD2. Germline lookup yields CDR1 ENHRY and CDR2 SYGVKD. Trimming at V came to 6 bases and at J to 4 bases, leaving 8 bases not matched to a gene. CDR3 length: 15 amino acids.

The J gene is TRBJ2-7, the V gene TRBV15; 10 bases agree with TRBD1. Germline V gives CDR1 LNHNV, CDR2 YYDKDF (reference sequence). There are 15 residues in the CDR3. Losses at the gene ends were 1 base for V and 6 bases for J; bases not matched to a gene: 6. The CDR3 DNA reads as TGTGCCACCAGCAGAGGGGGAGGACAGGGGGGCGAGCAGTACTTC. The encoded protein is CATSRGGGQGGEQYF.

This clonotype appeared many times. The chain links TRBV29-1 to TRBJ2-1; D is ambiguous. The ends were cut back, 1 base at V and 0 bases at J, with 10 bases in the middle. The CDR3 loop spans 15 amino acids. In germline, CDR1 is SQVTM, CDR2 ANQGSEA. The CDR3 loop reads CSVEGTPSSYNEQFF. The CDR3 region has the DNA TGCAGCGTTGAAGGTACCCCGAGCTCCTACAATGAGCAGTTCTTC.

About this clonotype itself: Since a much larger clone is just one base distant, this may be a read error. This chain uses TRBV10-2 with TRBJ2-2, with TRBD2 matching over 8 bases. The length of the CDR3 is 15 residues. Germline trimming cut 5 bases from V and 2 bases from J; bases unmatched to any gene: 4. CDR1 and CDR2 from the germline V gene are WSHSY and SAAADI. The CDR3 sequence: CASSRAGVNTGELFF. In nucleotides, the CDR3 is TGCGCCAGCAGTAGAGCGGGAGTTAACACCGGGGAGCTGTTTTTT.

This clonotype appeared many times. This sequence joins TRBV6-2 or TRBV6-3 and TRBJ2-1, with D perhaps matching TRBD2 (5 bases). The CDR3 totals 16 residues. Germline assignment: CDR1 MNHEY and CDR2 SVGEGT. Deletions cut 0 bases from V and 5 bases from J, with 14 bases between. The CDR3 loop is CASSYSSAGSDNEQFF. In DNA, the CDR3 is TGTGCCAGCAGTTACTCGAGTGCGGGTTCTGACAATGAGCAGTTCTTC.

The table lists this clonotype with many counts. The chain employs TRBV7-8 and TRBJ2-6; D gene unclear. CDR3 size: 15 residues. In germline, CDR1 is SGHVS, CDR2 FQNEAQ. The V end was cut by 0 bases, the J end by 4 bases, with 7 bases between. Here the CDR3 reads CASSLALPGANVLTF. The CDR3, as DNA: TGTGCCAGCAGCTTAGCGCTACCCGGGGCCAACGTCCTGACTTTC.

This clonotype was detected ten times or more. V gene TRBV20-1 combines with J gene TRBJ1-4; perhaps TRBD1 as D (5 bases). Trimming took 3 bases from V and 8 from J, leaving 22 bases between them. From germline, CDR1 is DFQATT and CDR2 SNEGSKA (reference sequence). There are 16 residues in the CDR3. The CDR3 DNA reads TGCAGTGCTAGGTTGGGCCTCCGGGACTTGGGAGAAAAACTGTTTTTT. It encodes CSARLGLRDLGEKLFF.

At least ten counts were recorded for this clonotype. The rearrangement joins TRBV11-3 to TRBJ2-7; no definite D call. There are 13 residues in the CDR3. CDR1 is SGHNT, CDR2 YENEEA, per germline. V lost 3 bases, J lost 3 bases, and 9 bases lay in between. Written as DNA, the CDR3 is TGTGCCAGCAGCTTTAACTGGAACTACGAGCAGTACTTC. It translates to CASSFNWNYEQYF. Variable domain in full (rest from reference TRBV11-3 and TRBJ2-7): EAGVVQSPRYKIIEKKQPVAFWCNPISGHNTLYWYLQNLGQGPELLIRYENEEAVDDSQLPKDRFSAERLKGVDSTLKIQPAELGDSAVYLCASSFNWNYEQYFGPGTRLTVT.

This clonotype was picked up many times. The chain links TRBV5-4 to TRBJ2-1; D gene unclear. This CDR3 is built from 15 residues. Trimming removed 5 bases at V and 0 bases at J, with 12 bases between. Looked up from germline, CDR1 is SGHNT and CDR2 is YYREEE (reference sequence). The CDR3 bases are TGTGCCAGCAGGTCTTCGGTGAGCTCCTACAATGAGCAGTTCTTC. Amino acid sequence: CASRSSVSSYNEQFF. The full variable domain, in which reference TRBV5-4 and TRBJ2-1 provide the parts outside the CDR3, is ETGVTQSPTHLIKTRGQQVTLRCSSQSGHNTVSWYQQALGQGPQFIFQYYREEENGRGNFPPRFSGLQFPNYSSELNVNALELDDSALYLCASRSSVSSYNEQFFGPGTRLTVL.

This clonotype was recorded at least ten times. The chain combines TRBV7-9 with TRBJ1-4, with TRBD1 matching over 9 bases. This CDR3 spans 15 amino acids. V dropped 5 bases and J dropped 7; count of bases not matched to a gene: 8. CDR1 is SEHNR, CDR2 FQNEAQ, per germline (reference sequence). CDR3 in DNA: TGTGCCAGCAGCCCCGAACAGGGGGCCCTTGAAAAACTGTTTTTT. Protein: CASSPEQGALEKLFF.

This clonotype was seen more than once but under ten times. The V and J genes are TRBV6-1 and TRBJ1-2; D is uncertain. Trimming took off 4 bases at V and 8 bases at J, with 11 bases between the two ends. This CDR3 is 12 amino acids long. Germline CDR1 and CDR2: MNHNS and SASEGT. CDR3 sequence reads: CASSGTGVGYTF. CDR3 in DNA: TGTGCCAGCAGTGGGACGGGTGTGGGCTACACCTTC.

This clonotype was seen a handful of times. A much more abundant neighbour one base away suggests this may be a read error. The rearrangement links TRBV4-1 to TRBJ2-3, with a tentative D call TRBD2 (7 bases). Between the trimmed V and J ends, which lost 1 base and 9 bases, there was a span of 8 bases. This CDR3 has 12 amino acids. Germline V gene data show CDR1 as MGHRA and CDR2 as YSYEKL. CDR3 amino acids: CASSQGGGTQYF. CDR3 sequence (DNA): TGCGCCAGCAGCCAAGGGGGGGGCACGCAGTATTTT.

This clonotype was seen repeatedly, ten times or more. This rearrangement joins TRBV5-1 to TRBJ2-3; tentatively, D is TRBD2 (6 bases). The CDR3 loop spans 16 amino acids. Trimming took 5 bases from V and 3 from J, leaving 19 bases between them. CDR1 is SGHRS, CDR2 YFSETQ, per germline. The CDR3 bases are TGCGCCAGCAGAAAAGGTCGTGTTAGCGGTACAGATACGCAGTATTTT. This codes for CASRKGRVSGTDTQYF.

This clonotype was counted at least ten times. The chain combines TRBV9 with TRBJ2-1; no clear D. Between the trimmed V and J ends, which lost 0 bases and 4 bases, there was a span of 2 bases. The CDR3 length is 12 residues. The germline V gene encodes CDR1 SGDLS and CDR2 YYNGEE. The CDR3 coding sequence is TGTGCCAGCAGCGTAGATTACAATGAGCAGTTCTTC. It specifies CASSVDYNEQFF.

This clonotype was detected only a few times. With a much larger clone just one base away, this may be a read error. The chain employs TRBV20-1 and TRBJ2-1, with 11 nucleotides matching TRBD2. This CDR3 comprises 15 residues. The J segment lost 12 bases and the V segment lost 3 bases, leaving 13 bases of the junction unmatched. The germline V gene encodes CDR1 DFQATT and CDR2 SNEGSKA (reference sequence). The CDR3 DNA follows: TGCAGTGCTAGTGAACTAGCGGGAGTATTAGGTGGGCAGTTCTTC. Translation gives CSASELAGVLGGQFF.

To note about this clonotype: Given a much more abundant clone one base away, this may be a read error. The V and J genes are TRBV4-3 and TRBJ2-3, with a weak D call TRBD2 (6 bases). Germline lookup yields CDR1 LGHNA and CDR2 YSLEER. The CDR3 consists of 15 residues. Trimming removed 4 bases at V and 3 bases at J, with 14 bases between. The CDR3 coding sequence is TGCGCCAGCAGCCGAGACCCGGGAGTGACAGATACGCAGTATTTT. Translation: CASSRDPGVTDTQYF.

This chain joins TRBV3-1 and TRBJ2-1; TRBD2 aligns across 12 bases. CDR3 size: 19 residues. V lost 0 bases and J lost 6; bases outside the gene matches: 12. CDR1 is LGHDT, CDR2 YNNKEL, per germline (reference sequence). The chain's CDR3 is CASSQDPQTLAGGGNEQFF. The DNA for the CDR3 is TGTGCCAGCAGCCAAGATCCCCAGACTCTAGCGGGAGGGGGCAATGAGCAGTTCTTC.

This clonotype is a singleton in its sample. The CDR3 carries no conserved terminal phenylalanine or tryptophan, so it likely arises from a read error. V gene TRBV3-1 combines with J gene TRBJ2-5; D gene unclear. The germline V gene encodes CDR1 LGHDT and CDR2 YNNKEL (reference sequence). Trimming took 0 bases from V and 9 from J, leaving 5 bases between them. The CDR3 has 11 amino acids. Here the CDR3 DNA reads TGTGCCAGCAGCCAAGACAAGCCCCAGTACCTC. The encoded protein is CASSQDKPQYL.

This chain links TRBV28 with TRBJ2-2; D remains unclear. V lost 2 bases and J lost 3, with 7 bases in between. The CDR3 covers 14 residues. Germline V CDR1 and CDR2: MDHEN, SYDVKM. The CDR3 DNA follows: TGTGCCAGCAGTTTAAGGTGGGACACCGGGGAGCTGTTTTTT. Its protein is CASSLRWDTGELFF.

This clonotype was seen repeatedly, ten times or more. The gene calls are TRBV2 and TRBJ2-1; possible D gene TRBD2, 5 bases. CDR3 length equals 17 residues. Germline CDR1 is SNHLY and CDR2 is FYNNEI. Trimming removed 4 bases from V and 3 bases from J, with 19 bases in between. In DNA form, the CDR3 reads TGTGCCAGCAGTGGTCTAACAGCGGACCTTCTCTACAATGAGCAGTTCTTC. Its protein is CASSGLTADLLYNEQFF.

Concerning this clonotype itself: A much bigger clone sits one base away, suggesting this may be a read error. In DNA form, the CDR3 reads TGCAGTGCACCAAACGCCGGGACTAGCGCCTACAATGGGCAGTTCTTC. Protein sequence: CSAPNAGTSAYNGQFF. The chain couples TRBV20-1 to TRBJ2-1; 10 bases align to TRBD2. CDR1 and CDR2 (germline): DFQATT, SNEGSKA (reference sequence). This CDR3 has 16 residues.

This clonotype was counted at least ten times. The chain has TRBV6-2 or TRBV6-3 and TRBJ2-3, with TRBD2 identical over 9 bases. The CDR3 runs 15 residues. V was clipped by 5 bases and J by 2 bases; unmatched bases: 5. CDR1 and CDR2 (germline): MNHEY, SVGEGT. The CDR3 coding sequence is TGTGCCAGCAGTGTAGCGGGAGTGATCACAGATACGCAGTATTTT. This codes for CASSVAGVITDTQYF.

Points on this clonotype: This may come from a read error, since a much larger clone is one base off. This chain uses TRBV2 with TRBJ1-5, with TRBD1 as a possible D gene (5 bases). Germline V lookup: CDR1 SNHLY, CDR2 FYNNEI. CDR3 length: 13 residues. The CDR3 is CVSTRDRYQPQHF. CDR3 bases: TGTGTCAGCACTCGGGACCGCTATCAGCCCCAGCATTTT.

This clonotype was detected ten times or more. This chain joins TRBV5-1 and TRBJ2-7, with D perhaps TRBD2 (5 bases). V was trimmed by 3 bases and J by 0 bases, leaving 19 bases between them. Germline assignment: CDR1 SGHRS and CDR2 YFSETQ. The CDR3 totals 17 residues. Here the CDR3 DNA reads TGCGCCAGCAGCTCAAATTCCCTAGCTGTAACCTCCTACGAGCAGTACTTC. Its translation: CASSSNSLAVTSYEQYF.

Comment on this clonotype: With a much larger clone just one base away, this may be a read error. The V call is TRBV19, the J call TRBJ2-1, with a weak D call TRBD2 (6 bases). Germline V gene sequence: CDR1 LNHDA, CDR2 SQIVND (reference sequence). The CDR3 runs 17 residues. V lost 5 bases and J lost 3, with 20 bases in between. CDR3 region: CASSVSHPGLFYNEQFF. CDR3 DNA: TGTGCCAGTAGTGTCTCCCACCCGGGACTTTTCTACAATGAGCAGTTCTTC.

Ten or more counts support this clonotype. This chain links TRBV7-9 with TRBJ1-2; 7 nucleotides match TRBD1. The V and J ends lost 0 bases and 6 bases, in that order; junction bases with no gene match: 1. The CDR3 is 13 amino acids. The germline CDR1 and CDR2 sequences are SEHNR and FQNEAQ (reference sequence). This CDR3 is CASSLAQGHGYTF. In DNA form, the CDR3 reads TGTGCCAGCAGCTTAGCACAGGGGCATGGCTACACCTTC.